A selection of T cell receptor beta chains follows, all from one sample in a study of blood T cell repertoires in COVID-19. The assay was immunoSEQ multiplex PCR, and TCRdb's table has in-frame clones only and misses some. The table has 430,000 or so clones, 88% seen once; the top ten hold approximately 1.8%. What was sequenced was PBMCs or T cells enriched from blood (not recorded which). Every receptor here comes from a woman aged 40-49 years who had recovered from COVID-19. Both conserved end residues are trimmed from each CDR3.

TRBV5-6,TRBJ2-3,13,ASSLSGQGADTQY
TRBV5-5,TRBJ2-1,14,ASSLSGTSGGNEQF
TRBV4-3,TRBJ2-3,15,ASSQDFVDTYTDTQY
TRBV5-1,TRBJ1-1,12,ASSLTAMNTEAF
TRBV9,TRBJ2-7,13,ASSVSGAPSYEQY
TRBV21-1,TRBJ1-5,12,ASSTRGFGQPQH
TRBV10-2,TRBJ2-1,10,ASSVFRNEQF
TRBV5-4,TRBJ1-4,13,ASSERGRANEKLF
TRBV18,TRBJ2-7,13,ASSPPTGGIYEQY
TRBV11-2,TRBJ2-1,12,ASSTTGGYYEQF
TRBV5-1,TRBJ1-1,11,ASSLGRDSKAF
TRBV4-3,TRBJ2-1,14,ASSQGEGTSGDEQF
TRBV19,TRBJ1-5,12,ASSPGQMNQPQH